The clone carrying this TCR beta chain was observed a single time. Its antigen is not identified. Some clones are missing from TCRdb's copy, which holds only in-frame ones; the method was immunoSEQ multiplex PCR. The sample lists a few million clones; approximately 92% were seen once. Terminally differentiated effector memory CD45RA+ cells were excluded by CCR7 positive selection of CD45RO-negative cells. These data are taken from a study of shared clonotypes between healthy human individuals. Study information: CD4 naive and CD4 memory each took three plates per donor, while CD8 naive took two and CD8 memory one. Study results and limitations: Clonotype sharing across several donors was observed for around 5% of naive CD4 clonotypes.

This CDR3 has 15 residues. The trim removed 0 bases at V and 6 bases at J, leaving 7 bases unmatched. CDR1 is MNHEY, CDR2 SVGAGI, per germline. The sequencing sample was made of naive CD8+ T cells from PBMCs. This clonotype was sampled from a man between 18 and 29 years old in good health. Some clones in this sample may be carry-over from other donors' samples. The rearrangement links TRBV6-5 to TRBJ2-7, with TRBD1 identical over 8 bases. CDR3 coding DNA: TGTGCCAGCAGTTACTCCCGGACAGGGCGCCCCGAGCAGTACTTC. Amino acids: CASSYSRTGRPEQYF.